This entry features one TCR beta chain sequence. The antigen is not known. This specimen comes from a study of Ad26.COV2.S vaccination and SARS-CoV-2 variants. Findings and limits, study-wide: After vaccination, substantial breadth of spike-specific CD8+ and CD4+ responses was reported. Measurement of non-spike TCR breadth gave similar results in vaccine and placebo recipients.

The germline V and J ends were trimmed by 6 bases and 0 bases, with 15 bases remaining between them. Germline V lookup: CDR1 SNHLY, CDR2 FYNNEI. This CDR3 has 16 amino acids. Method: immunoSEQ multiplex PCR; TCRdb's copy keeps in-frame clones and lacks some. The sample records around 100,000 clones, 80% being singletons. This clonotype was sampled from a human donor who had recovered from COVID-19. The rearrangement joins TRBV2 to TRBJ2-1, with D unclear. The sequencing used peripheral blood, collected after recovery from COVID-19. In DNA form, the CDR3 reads TGTGCCAGCAGAGATGGCATTCTGAGCTCCTACAATGAGCAGTTCTTC. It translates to CASRDGILSSYNEQFF.